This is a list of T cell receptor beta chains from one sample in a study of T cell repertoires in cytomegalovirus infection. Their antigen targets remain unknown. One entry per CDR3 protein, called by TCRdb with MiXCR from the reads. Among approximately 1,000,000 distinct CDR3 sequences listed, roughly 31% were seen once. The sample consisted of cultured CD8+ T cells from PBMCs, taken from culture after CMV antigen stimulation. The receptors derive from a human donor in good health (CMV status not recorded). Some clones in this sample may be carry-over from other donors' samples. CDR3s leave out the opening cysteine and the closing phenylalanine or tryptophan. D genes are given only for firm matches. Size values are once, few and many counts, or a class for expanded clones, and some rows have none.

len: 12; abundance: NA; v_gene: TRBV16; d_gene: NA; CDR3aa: ASSQFGPNSPLH
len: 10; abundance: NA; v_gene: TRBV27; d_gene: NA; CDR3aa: ASSSAGDEQY
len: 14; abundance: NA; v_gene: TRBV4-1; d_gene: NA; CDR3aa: ASSQDTGMNTGELF
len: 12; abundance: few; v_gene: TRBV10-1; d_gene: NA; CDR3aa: ASSNNRLNTEAF
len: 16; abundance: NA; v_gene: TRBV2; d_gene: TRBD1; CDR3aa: ASSDGQGALGLNQPQH
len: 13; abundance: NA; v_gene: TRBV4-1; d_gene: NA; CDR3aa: ASSQGLTDKETQY
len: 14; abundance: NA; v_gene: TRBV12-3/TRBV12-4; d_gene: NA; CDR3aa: ASSFVREGSNEKLF
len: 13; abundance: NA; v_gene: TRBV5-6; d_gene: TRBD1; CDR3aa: ASSLAGGNNYGYT
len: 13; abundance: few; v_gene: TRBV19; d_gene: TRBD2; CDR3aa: ASNRRGGFINEQF
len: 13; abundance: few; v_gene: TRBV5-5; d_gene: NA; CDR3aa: ASSLDVGNTGELF
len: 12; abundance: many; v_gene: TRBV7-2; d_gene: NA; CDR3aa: ASSSSATNEKLF
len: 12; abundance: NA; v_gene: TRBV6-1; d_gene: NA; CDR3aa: ASSPRDAQETQY
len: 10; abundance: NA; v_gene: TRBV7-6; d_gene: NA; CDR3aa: ASNTNQETQY
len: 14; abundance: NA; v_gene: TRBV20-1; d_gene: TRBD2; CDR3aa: SARPGGAALYNEQF
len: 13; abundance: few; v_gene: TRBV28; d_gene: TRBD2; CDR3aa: ASRGLADPGETQY
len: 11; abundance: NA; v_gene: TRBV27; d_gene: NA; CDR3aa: ASSLRLGIEQF
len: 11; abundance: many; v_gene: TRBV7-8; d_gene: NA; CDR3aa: ASSLVGNQPQH
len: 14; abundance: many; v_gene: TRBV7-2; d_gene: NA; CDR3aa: ASSLAPTALNQPQH
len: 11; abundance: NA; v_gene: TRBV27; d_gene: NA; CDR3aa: ASRQASGNTIY
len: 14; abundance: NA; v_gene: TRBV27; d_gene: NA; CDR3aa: ANSQRQSRNTGELF
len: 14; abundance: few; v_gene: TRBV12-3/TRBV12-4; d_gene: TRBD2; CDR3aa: ASSLAGTSGGPEQF
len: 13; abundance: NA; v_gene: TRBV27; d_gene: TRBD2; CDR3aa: ASSLRRGGTDEQF
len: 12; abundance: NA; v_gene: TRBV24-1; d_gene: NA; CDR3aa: ATSDWGESETQY
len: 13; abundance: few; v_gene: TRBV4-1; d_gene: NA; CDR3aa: ASSQDITGTQPQH
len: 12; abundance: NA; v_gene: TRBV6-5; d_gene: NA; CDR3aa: ASSYGGGMNIQY